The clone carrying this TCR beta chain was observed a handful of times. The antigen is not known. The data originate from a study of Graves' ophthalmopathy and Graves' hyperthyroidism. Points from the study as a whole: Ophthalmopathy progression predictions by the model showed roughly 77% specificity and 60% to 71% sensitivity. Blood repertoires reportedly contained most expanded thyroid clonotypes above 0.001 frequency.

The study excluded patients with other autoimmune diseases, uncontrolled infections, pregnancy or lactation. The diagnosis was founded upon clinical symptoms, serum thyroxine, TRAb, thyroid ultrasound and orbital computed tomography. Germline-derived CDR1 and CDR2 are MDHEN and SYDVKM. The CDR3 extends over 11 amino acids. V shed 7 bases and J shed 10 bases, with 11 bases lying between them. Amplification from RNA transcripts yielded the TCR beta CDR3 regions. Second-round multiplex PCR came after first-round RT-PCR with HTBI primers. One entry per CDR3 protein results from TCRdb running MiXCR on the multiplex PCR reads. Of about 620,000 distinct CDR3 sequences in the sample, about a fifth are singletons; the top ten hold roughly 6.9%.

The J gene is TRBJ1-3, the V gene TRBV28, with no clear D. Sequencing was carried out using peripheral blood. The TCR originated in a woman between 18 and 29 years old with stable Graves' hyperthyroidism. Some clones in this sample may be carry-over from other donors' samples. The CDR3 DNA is TGTGCCAGCACAAGACTCGGGACCATATATTTT. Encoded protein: CASTRLGTIYF.